The clone carrying this T cell receptor beta chain was counted ten times or more. Its antigen is undetermined. There were TCR beta CDR3 regions amplified from RNA transcripts. HTBI primers were used for first-round RT-PCR of the TCR CDR3. MiXCR, applied by TCRdb to the multiplex PCR reads, yields one record per CDR3 protein. The sample includes about 500,000 distinct CDR3 sequences, roughly a sixth of them seen just once. The cohort's ophthalmopathy patients, a group with duration under 3 months, had a Clinical Activity Score of at least 3 and a NOSPECS grade of at least 4. Any patient presenting with uncontrolled infection, other autoimmune disease, pregnancy or lactation was left out. From 9 to 10 ml of fresh peripheral blood, PBMCs were isolated. The record originates from a study of T cells in Graves' hyperthyroidism and ophthalmopathy. V lost 4 bases and J lost 0, with 17 bases in between. Looked up from germline, CDR1 is SGHAT and CDR2 is FQNNGV. This CDR3 spans 17 amino acids.

The study, taken as a whole, reports: Researchers found most expanded thyroid clonotypes above 0.001 in blood as well.

The gene calls are TRBV11-2 and TRBJ2-3, with a weak D call TRBD2 (5 bases). The material sequenced was blood. The clonotype was recovered from a young woman with Graves' ophthalmopathy. CDR3 DNA sequence: TGTGCCAGCAGCTACTCTCCCACGAGGGCCAGCACAGATACGCAGTATTTT. This translates into CASSYSPTRASTDTQYF. Combining the CDR3 with reference TRBV11-2 and TRBJ2-3 gives the whole variable domain EAGVAQSPRYKIIEKRQSVAFWCNPISGHATLYWYQQILGQGPKLLIQFQNNGVVDDSQLPKDRFSAERLKGVDSTLKIQPAKLEDSAVYLCASSYSPTRASTDTQYFGPGTRLTVL.